Sequencing of this T cell receptor (beta chain) was carried out in a study of regulatory T cells in long-lasting Graves disease. Study observations and caveats: Persistent patients had more shared public clonotypes (about 2,800) than new patients (966).

For this clonotype: The antigen is unknown. This could be a read error, since a much larger clone is one nucleotide away.

As for time point: persistent/refractory GD, antithyroid drugs over 5 years with positive TRAb. From RNA extracted from PBMCs, the TCR library was made. According to the study, TCR beta libraries were built with iRepertoire HTBI primers and CDR3-region Arm-PCR. Authors' analysis steps: Across the samples, identification revealed approximately 66 TRBV and more than 11 TRBJ segments. MiXCR, applied by TCRdb to the multiplex PCR reads, yields one record per CDR3 protein. The V and J calls were not made by the authors but by TCRdb's processing. The sample contains about 400,000 distinct CDR3 sequences, about a fifth of which appear only once. This clonotype was sampled from a female donor with Graves disease. The specimen was peripheral blood mononuclear cells (PBMCs), collected when the disease was refractory, from a patient treated with antithyroid drugs.

CDR3 sequence (DNA): TGTGCCGGCAGCTTATCGGACAGTTGGACTGAAGCTTTCTTT. As protein: CAGSLSDSWTEAFF. This chain connects TRBV7-8 to TRBJ1-1; D is possibly TRBD1 (6 bases). The CDR3 runs to 14 residues. The germline V gene has CDR1 SGHVS and CDR2 FQNEAQ.